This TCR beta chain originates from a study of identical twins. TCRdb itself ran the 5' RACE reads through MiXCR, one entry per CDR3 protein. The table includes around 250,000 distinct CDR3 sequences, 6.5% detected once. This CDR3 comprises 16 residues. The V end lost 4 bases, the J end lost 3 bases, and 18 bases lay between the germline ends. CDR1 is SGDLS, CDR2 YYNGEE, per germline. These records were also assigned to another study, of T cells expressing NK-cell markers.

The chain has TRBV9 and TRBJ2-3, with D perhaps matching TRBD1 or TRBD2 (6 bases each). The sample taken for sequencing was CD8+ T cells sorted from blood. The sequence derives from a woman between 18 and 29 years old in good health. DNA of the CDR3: TGTGCCAGCAGCCCCCGGGGGCCGGGCCTAACAGATACGCAGTATTTT. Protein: CASSPRGPGLTDTQYF. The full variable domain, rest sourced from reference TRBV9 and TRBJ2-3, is DSGVTQTPKHLITATGQRVTLRCSPRSGDLSVYWYQQSLDQGLQFLIQYYNGEERAKGNILERFSAQQFPDLHSELNLSSLELGDSALYFCASSPRGPGLTDTQYFGPGTRLTVL.